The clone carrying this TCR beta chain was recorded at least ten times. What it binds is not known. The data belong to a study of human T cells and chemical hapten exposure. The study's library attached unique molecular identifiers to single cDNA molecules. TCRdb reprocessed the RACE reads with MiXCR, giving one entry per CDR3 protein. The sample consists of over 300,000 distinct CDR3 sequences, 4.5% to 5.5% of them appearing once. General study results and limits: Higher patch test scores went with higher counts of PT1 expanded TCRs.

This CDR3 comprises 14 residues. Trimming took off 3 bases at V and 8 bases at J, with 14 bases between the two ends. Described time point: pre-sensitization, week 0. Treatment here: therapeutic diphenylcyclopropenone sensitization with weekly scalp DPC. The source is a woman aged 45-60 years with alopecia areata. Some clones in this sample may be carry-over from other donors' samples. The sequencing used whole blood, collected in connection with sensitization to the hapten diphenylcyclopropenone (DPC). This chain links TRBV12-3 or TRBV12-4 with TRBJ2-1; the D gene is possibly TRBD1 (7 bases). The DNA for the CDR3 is TGTGCCAGCAGTTTCGGGGGACAGTCGGATGAGCAGTTCTTC. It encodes CASSFGGQSDEQFF.